The rows below give T cell receptor beta chains drawn from one sample of a study of blood T cell repertoires in COVID-19. Produced via immunoSEQ multiplex PCR; TCRdb's table is partial and in-frame only. This sample has roughly 250,000 clones, with around 88% found just once. The specimen sequenced was PBMCs or T cells enriched from blood (not recorded which). These receptors were obtained from a woman aged 40 to 49 with acute COVID-19. The CDR3 runs from the conserved cysteine through the conserved F or W. The D gene is left open where the match is weak. A row's size may be missing; if present it is once, few, many or a size class.

d_gene,j_gene,abundance,v_gene,CDR3nt,CDR3aa
TRBD2,TRBJ2-7,-,TRBV28,TGTGCCAGCAGTTCCGTAGGGACTAGCAAATACGAGCAGTACTTC,CASSSVGTSKYEQYF
-,TRBJ2-3,few,TRBV5-4,TGTGCCAGCAGCACGCGGTCTAGTAGAGATACGCAGTATTTT,CASSTRSSRDTQYF
TRBD2,TRBJ2-1,-,TRBV11-2,TGTGCCAGCAGCTTAGGCCTCTTCGGCCGGGGGGTTTCCTACAATGAGCAGTTCTTC,CASSLGLFGRGVSYNEQFF
-,TRBJ1-1,-,TRBV7-2,TGTGCCAGCAGCTCGACGGCGGGGGTAGGCACTGAAGCTTTCTTT,CASSSTAGVGTEAFF
-,TRBJ2-3,-,TRBV7-8,TGTGCCAGCAGCTTAGCGGCCCAGAGCACAGATACGCAGTATTTT,CASSLAAQSTDTQYF
-,TRBJ1-2,-,TRBV3-1/TRBV3-2,TGTGCCAGCAGCCAACTCGATGGCTACACCTTC,CASSQLDGYTF
TRBD1,TRBJ2-5,-,TRBV5-6,TGTGCCAGCAGCCTCGGCCCGGGACAGATCCAAGAGACCCAGTACTTC,CASSLGPGQIQETQYF
-,TRBJ1-2,once,TRBV6-2/TRBV6-3,TGTGCCAGCAGTTACTCCGGGACTAACTATGGCTACACCTTC,CASSYSGTNYGYTF
TRBD1,TRBJ1-5,-,TRBV19,TGTGCCAGTAGTGGGATACGGGACAGGGGGGATCAGCCCCAGCATTTT,CASSGIRDRGDQPQHF
TRBD2,TRBJ2-1,-,TRBV28,TGTGCCAGCAGACGGACTAGCGGGAGGGGGTATGAGCAGTTCTTC,CASRRTSGRGYEQFF
TRBD2,TRBJ2-1,-,TRBV2,TGTGCCAGCGGGCATTCGGGGGACTATTTTAATGAGCAGTTCTTC,CASGHSGDYFNEQFF
-,TRBJ1-1,-,TRBV11-3,TGTGCCAGCAGCCCAGAGCGGGGGAGCACTGAAGCTTTCTTT,CASSPERGSTEAFF
-,TRBJ1-1,-,TRBV4-1,TGCGCCAGCAGCCCTACGGGGGTGACTGAAGCTTTCTTT,CASSPTGVTEAFF
-,TRBJ2-1,-,TRBV24-1,TGTGCCACCAGTGATTTGAGGCTAGCGAGGAGTGAGCAGTTCTTC,CATSDLRLARSEQFF
TRBD1,TRBJ1-6,few,TRBV7-9,TGTGCCAGCAGCAGAATCCTGGGACAGGAAGGTTCACCCCTCCACTTT,CASSRILGQEGSPLHF